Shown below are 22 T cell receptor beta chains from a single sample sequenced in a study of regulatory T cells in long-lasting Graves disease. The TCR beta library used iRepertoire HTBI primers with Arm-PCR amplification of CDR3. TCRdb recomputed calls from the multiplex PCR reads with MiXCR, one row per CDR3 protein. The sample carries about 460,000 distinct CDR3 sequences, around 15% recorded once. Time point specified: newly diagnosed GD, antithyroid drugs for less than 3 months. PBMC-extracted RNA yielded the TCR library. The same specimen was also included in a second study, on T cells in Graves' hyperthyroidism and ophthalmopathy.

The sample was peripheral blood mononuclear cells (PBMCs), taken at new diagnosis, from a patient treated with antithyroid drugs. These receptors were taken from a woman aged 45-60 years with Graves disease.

DNA of the CDR3: TGTGCCAGCGGACAGTGGACTAGCGACTACAATGAGCAGTTCTTC. It translates to CASGQWTSDYNEQFF. The V gene is TRBV28, the J gene TRBJ2-1; 9 positions match TRBD2. Germline CDR1 reads MDHEN; CDR2 reads SYDVKM. J was trimmed by 3 bases and V by 8 bases; bases with no gene match: 8. This CDR3 region has 15 residues. The entire variable domain, with the rest obtained from reference TRBV28 and TRBJ2-1, is as follows: DVKVTQSSRYLVKRTGEKVFLECVQDMDHENMFWYRQDPGLGLRLIYFSYDVKMKEKGDIPEGYSVSREKKERFSLILESASTNQTSMYLCASGQWTSDYNEQFFGPGTRLTVL.

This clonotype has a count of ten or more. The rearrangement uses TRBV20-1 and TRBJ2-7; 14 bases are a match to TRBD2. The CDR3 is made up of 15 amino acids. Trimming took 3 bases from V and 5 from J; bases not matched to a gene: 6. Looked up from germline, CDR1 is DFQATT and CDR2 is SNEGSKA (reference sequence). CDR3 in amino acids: CSARETSGREDEQYF. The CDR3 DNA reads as TGCAGTGCTAGGGAGACTAGCGGGAGGGAAGACGAGCAGTACTTC.

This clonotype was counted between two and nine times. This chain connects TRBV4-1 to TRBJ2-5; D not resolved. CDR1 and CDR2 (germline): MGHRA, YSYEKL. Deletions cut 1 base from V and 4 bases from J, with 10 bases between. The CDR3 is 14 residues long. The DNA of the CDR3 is TGCGCCAGCAGCCAAGTTGGAGTCGCAGAGACCCAGTACTTC. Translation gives CASSQVGVAETQYF.

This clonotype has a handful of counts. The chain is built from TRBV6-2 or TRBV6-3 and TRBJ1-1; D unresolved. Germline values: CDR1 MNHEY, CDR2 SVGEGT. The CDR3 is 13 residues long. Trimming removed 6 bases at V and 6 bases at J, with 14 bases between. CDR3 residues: CASRNWDGSEAFF. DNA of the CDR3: TGTGCCAGCAGAAATTGGGATGGGTCTGAAGCTTTCTTT.

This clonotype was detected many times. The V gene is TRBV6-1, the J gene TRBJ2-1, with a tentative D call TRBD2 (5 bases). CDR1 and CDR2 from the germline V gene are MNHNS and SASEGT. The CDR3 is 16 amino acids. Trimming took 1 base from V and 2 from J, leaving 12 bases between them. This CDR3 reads CASSEDAGVPYNEQFF. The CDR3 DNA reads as TGTGCCAGCAGTGAAGATGCCGGGGTCCCCTACAATGAGCAGTTCTTC.

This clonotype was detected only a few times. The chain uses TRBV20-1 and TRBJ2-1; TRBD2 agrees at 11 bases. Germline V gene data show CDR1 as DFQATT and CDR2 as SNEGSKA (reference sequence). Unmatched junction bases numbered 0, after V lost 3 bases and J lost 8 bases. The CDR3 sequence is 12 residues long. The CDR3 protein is CSARGLADEQFF. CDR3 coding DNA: TGCAGTGCTAGGGGACTAGCGGATGAGCAGTTCTTC.

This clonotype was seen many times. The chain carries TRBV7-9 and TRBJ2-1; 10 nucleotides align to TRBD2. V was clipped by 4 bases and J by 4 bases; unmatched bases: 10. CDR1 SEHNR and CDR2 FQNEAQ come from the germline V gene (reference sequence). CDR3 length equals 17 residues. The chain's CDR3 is CASSSESSGRYYNEQFF. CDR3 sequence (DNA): TGTGCCAGCAGCTCCGAATCTAGCGGGAGATATTACAATGAGCAGTTCTTC.

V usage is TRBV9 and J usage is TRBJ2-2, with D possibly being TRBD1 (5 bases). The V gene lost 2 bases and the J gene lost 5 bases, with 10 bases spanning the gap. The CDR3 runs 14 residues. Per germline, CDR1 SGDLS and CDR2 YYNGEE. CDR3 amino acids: CASSVYQGTGELFF. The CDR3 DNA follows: TGTGCCAGCAGCGTCTATCAGGGAACCGGGGAGCTGTTTTTT.

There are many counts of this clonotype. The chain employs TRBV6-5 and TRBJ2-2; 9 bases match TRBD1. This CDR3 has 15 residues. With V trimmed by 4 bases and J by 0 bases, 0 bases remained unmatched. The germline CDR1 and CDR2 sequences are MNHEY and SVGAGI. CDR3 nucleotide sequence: TGTGCCAGCAGTTGGGACAGGGCGAACACCGGGGAGCTGTTTTTT. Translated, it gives CASSWDRANTGELFF.

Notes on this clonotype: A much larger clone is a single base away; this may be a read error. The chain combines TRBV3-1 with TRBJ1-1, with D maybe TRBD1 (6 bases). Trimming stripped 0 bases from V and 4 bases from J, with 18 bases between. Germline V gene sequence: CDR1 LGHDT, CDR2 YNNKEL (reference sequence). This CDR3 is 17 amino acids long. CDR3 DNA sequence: TGTGCCAGCAGCCAAGATGGCTCGGGGGGCGGCTCCACTGAAGCTTTCTTT. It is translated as CASSQDGSGGGSTEAFF.

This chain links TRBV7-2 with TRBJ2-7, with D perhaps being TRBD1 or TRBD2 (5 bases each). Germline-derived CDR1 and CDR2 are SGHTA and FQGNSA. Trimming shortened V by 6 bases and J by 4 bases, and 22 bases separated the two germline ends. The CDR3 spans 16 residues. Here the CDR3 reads CASSYSRGLRRYEQYF. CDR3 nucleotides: TGTGCCAGCAGTTATAGCCGGGGCTTACGACGATACGAGCAGTACTTC.

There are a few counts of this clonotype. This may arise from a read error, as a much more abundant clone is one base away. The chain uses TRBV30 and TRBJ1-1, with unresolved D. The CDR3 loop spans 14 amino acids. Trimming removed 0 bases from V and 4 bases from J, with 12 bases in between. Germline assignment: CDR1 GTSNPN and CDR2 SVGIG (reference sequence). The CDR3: CAWSVVGRSTEAFF. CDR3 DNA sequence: TGTGCCTGGAGTGTAGTGGGTAGGAGCACTGAAGCTTTCTTT. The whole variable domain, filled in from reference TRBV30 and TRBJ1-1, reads SQTIHQWPATLVQPVGSPLSLECTVEGTSNPNLYWYRQAAGRGLQLLFYSVGIGQISSEVPQNLSASRPQDRQFILSSKKLLLSDSGFYLCAWSVVGRSTEAFFGQGTRLTVV.

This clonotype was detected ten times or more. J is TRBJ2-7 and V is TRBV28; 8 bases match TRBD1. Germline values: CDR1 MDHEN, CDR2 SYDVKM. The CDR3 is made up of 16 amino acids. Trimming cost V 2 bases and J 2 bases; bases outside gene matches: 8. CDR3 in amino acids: CASSLGQGAKAYEQYF. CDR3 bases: TGTGCCAGCAGTTTAGGGCAGGGGGCCAAAGCCTACGAGCAGTACTTC. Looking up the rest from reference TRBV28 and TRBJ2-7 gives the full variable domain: DVKVTQSSRYLVKRTGEKVFLECVQDMDHENMFWYRQDPGLGLRLIYFSYDVKMKEKGDIPEGYSVSREKKERFSLILESASTNQTSMYLCASSLGQGAKAYEQYFGPGTRLTVT.

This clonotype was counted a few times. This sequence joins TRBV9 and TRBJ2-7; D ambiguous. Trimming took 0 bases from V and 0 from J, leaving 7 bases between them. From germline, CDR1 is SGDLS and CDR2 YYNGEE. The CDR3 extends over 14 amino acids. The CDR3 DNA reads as TGTGCCAGCAGCGTAGGCTGGCTCTCCTACGAGCAGTACTTC. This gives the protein CASSVGWLSYEQYF.

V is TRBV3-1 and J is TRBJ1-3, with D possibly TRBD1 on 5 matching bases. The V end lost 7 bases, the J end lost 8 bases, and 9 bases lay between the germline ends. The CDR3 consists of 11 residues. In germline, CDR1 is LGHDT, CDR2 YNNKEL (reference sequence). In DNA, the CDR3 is TGTGCCAGCACCCGGGGGGACACCATATATTTT. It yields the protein CASTRGDTIYF.

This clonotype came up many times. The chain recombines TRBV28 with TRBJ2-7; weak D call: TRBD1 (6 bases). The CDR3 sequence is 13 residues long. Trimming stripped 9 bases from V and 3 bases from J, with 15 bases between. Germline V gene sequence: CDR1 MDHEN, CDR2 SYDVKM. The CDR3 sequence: CASTPGQNYEQYF. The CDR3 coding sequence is TGTGCCAGTACCCCGGGACAAAACTACGAGCAGTACTTC.

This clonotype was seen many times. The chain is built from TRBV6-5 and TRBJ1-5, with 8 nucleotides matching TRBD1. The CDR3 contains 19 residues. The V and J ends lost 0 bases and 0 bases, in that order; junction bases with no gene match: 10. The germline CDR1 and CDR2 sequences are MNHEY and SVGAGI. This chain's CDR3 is CASSYSVDRDPYSNQPQHF. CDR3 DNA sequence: TGTGCCAGCAGTTACTCGGTGGACAGGGACCCGTATAGCAATCAGCCCCAGCATTTT.

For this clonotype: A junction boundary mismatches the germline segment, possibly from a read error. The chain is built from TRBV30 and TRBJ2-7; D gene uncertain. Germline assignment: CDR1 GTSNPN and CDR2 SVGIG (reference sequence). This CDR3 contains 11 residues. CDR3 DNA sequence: TGCGCCTGGAGTGTCGTGTACGAGCAGTACTTC. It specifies CAWSVVYEQYF.

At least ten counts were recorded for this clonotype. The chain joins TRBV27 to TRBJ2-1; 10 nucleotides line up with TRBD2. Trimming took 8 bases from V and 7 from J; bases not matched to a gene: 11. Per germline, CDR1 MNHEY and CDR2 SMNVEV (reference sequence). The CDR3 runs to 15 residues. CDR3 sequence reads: CASLPLAGALNEQFF. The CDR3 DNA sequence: TGTGCCAGCCTGCCCCTAGCGGGAGCCCTAAATGAGCAGTTCTTC.

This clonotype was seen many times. CDR3 region: CASSLIRGPYRRQNYEQYF. The CDR3 DNA follows: TGTGCCAGCAGTTTGATTCGGGGACCTTATCGGAGGCAAAACTACGAGCAGTACTTC. The chain joins TRBV27 to TRBJ2-7; D is perhaps TRBD1 or TRBD2 (5 bases each). The CDR3 spans 19 residues. Germline V gives CDR1 MNHEY, CDR2 SMNVEV (reference sequence). V was clipped by 3 bases and J by 3 bases, with 27 bases between them.

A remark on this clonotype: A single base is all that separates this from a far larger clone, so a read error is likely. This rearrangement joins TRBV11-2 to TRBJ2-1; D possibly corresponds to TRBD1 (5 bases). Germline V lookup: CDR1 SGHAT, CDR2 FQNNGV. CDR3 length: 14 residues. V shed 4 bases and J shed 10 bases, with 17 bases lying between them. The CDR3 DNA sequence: TGTGCCAGCAGCTCCCTGACAGAACCCTACGAGCAGTTCTTC. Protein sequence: CASSSLTEPYEQFF.

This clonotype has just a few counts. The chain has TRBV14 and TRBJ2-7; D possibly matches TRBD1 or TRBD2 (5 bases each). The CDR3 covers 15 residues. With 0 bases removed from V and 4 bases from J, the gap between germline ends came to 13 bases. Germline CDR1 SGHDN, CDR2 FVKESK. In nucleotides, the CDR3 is TGTGCCAGCAGCCAAGACTTTGGGGGAACTTACGAGCAGTACTTC. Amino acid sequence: CASSQDFGGTYEQYF.